This T cell receptor beta chain was sequenced for a study of cytomegalovirus exposure and HLA in healthy donors. Sequencing used immunoSEQ multiplex PCR; TCRdb keeps in-frame clones, though not all of them. This sample has 150,000 to 200,000 clones, with 86% found just once. The CDR3 totals 15 residues. CDR1 SGHTA and CDR2 FQGNSA come from the germline V gene. After removal of 4 bases from V and 5 bases from J, the junction contained 7 bases not matched to a gene. Study results and caveats: A later analysis found first-cohort TCR clusters tended to co-occur in the approximately 120 validation repertoires. Some TCR beta chains (roughly 160 of them) were listed as cytomegalovirus-associated. Most TCR sequences were rare, but some public TCRs occurred in many donors.

Note on this clone: Its specificity is not known.

Among the roughly 120 subjects of the validation cohort, separate from the approximately 700-subject first cohort, were the donors. The sample consisted of PBMCs. The chain is built from TRBV7-2 and TRBJ2-5; TRBD1 matches 10 bases. The TCR originated in a woman aged 18-29 years in good health and CMV-seronegative. The CDR3 DNA follows: TGTGCCAGCAGCTCAGACGGGACAGGGGAGGAGACCCAGTACTTC. This codes for CASSSDGTGEETQYF.